These T cell receptor beta chains were read from a single sample in a study of blood T cell repertoires in COVID-19. TCRdb's table, derived via immunoSEQ multiplex PCR, lists solely in-frame clones and lacks some. This table holds about 250,000 clones, about nine tenths found once. The sequenced sample consisted of peripheral blood. These receptors were obtained from an older woman who had recovered from COVID-19. CDR3s include the opening cysteine and the closing phenylalanine or tryptophan. A D gene is named only where the DNA matches it firmly. The listing skips clone size in some rows; elsewhere it reads once, few, many or a size class.

TRBJ2-1 TRBV6-6 . . CASTKDNYNEQFF TGTGCCAGCACCAAGGACAACTACAATGAGCAGTTCTTC
TRBJ1-2 TRBV6-5 . . CASSALRDYGYTF TGTGCCAGCTCCGCATTGAGGGACTATGGCTACACCTTC
TRBJ2-3 TRBV7-2 . TRBD2 CASSTRGGRGADTQYF TGTGCCAGCAGCACACGGGGGGGCCGGGGGGCAGATACGCAGTATTTT
TRBJ2-5 TRBV11-2 . TRBD2 CASSPVPGGVETQYF TGTGCCAGCAGCCCCGTCCCGGGGGGGGTTGAGACCCAGTACTTC
TRBJ2-3 TRBV9 . TRBD2 CASSPGGSEDTQYF TGTGCCAGCAGCCCCGGGGGGTCTGAAGATACGCAGTATTTT
TRBJ2-4 TRBV28 . . CASSGRGADIQYF TGTGCCAGCTCGGGGAGGGGGGCGGACATTCAGTACTTC
TRBJ2-2 TRBV18 . . CASSLTGNTGELFF TGTGCCAGCTCACTAACCGGGAACACCGGGGAGCTGTTTTTT
TRBJ1-2 TRBV9 . . CASSVGFGLGSGHGYTF TGTGCCAGCAGCGTAGGGTTTGGACTGGGTAGTGGCCATGGCTACACCTTC
TRBJ1-2 TRBV5-4 few . CASSLPPGGSYGYTF TGTGCCAGCAGCCTCCCGCCGGGGGGCAGCTATGGCTACACCTTC
TRBJ2-3 TRBV7-2 . TRBD2 CASSLALAGGQDTQYF TGTGCCAGCAGCTTAGCCCTAGCGGGGGGGCAAGATACGCAGTATTTT